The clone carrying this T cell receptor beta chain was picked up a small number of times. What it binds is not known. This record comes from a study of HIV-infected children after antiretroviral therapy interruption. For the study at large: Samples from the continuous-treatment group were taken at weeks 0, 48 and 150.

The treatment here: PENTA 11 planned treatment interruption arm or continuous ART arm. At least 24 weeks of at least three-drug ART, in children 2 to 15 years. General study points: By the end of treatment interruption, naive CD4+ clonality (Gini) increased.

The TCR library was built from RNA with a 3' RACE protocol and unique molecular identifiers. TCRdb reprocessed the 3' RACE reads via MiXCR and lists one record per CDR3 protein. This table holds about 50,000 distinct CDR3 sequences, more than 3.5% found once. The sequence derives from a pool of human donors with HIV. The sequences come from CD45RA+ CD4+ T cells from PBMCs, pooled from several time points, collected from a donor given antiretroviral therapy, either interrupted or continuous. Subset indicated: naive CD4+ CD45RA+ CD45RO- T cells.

CDR3 sequence (DNA): TGTGCCAGCAATCCGACGGAAAACACTGAAGCTTTCTTT. Its translation: CASNPTENTEAFF. The chain recombines TRBV2 with TRBJ1-1; D is undetermined. The CDR3 is 13 amino acids. Trimming cost V 7 bases and J 2 bases, with 11 bases left between them. Germline CDR1 reads SNHLY; CDR2 reads FYNNEI.